These 32 T cell receptor beta chains were sequenced from one sample in a study of control samples from healthy donors and cancer patients. Assay used: immunoSEQ multiplex PCR; TCRdb lists only in-frame clones, some missing. The profile shows around 94,000 clones, 70% to 90% of them singletons. Material: blood. These receptors all come from a woman aged 45-60 years in good health.

The chain is built from TRBV4-1 and TRBJ2-3; TRBD1 aligns across 7 bases. The V and J ends lost 2 bases and 4 bases, in that order; junction bases with no gene match: 3. The CDR3 spans 14 residues. Germline V gene sequence: CDR1 MGHRA, CDR2 YSYEKL. CDR3 in DNA: TGCGCCAGCAGCCAATCCCAGGGGGCAGATACGCAGTATTTT. It encodes CASSQSQGADTQYF.

This chain uses TRBV4-3 with TRBJ2-7; tentatively, D is TRBD2 (5 bases). V lost 0 bases, J lost 3 bases, and 15 bases lay in between. This CDR3 contains 16 residues. Germline assignment: CDR1 LGHNA and CDR2 YSLEER. DNA for the CDR3: TGCGCCAGCAGCCAAGACCCCTGGGGTCGGGGCTACGAGCAGTACTTC. This gives the protein CASSQDPWGRGYEQYF.

This rearrangement joins TRBV4-1 to TRBJ2-5; 9 bases are a match to TRBD2. CDR1 is MGHRA, CDR2 YSYEKL, per germline. The length of the CDR3 is 17 residues. V lost 2 bases, J lost 4 bases, and 11 bases stayed unmatched. The CDR3 loop is CASSQYPGAREGETQYF. Here the CDR3 DNA reads TGCGCCAGCAGCCAATACCCGGGAGCGCGGGAGGGAGAGACCCAGTACTTC.

The J gene is TRBJ2-1, the V gene TRBV12-3 or TRBV12-4; D is possibly TRBD2 (5 bases). Trimming took off 5 bases at V and 8 bases at J, with 10 bases between the two ends. The CDR3 totals 12 residues. Here the CDR3 DNA reads TGTGCCAGCAGTGAGGGCGTCCATGAGCAGTTCTTC. This gives the protein CASSEGVHEQFF.

The rearrangement joins TRBV7-3 to TRBJ2-2, with 7 bases fitting TRBD1. The junction had 1 base not matched to a gene; V was cut back by 4 bases and J by 5 bases. Germline assignment: CDR1 SGHTA and CDR2 FQGTGA. The length of the CDR3 is 13 residues. The CDR3 DNA reads TGTGCCAGCAGCTCGGACAGGACCGGGGAGCTGTTTTTT. Translated, it gives CASSSDRTGELFF.

A word on this clone: The same CDR3 arises from other DNA sequences in this sample as well. The genes are TRBV11-3 and TRBJ2-3; D remains unclear. Per the germline V gene, CDR1 is SGHNT and CDR2 is YENEEA. V was trimmed by 3 bases and J by 2 bases, leaving 3 bases between them. This CDR3 spans 12 amino acids. CDR3 bases: TGTGCCAGCAGCTTGCACACAGATACGCAGTATTTT. Residues: CASSLHTDTQYF.

This chain links TRBV15 with TRBJ1-2; TRBD1 matches at 7 bases. The CDR3 loop spans 16 amino acids. V dropped 0 bases and J dropped 4; count of bases not matched to a gene: 8. CDR1 is LNHNV, CDR2 YYDKDF, per germline (reference sequence). The CDR3 region has the DNA TGTGCCACCAGCAGAGAGGCAGGGGGTTCGGGCTATGGCTACACCTTC. Translation: CATSREAGGSGYGYTF.

The count of this clone is one. The chain recombines TRBV5-6 with TRBJ1-6; D is uncertain. CDR3 size: 13 residues. V was cut by 3 bases and J by 10 bases, with 11 bases left in between. Germline values: CDR1 SGHDT, CDR2 YYEEEE. CDR3 region: CASSSVAGSPLHF. Here the CDR3 DNA reads TGTGCCAGCAGCTCTGTGGCGGGCTCACCCCTCCACTTT. Full variable domain (missing parts from reference TRBV5-6 and TRBJ1-6): DAGVTQSPTHLIKTRGQQVTLRCSPKSGHDTVSWYQQALGQGPQFIFQYYEEEERQRGNFPDRFSGHQFPNYSSELNVNALLLGDSALYLCASSSVAGSPLHFGNGTRLTVT.

The J gene is TRBJ1-5, the V gene TRBV5-5; tentatively, D is TRBD1 (5 bases). Germline V gene sequence: CDR1 SGHKS, CDR2 YYEKEE (reference sequence). The CDR3 runs 16 residues. Trimming took off 4 bases at V and 7 bases at J, with 21 bases between the two ends. The CDR3: CASSPEGSRVGQPQHF. DNA of the CDR3: TGTGCCAGCAGCCCCGAAGGGTCCAGGGTAGGACAGCCCCAGCATTTT.

V usage is TRBV7-2 and J usage is TRBJ1-4; TRBD1 is a possible D gene (6 bases). CDR1 and CDR2 (germline): SGHTA, FQGNSA. This CDR3 region has 15 residues. V lost 4 bases and J lost 7, with 16 bases in between. The CDR3 reads CASSSGQSWGEKLFF. CDR3 sequence (DNA): TGTGCCAGCAGCTCTGGACAGTCTTGGGGTGAAAAACTGTTTTTT.

The genes are TRBV7-9 and TRBJ1-5, with D uncertain. There are 13 residues in the CDR3. Germline V gene lookup returns CDR1 SEHNR and CDR2 FQNEAQ (reference sequence). Trimming took off 1 base at V and 4 bases at J, with 5 bases between the two ends. Here the CDR3 reads CASSLDGNQPQHF. DNA for the CDR3: TGTGCCAGCAGCTTAGATGGAAATCAGCCCCAGCATTTT.

The V call is TRBV15, the J call TRBJ2-1, with TRBD1 identical over 8 bases. V was clipped by 2 bases and J by 3 bases; unmatched bases: 9. The CDR3 consists of 17 residues. Per the germline V gene, CDR1 is LNHNV and CDR2 is YYDKDF (reference sequence). Here the CDR3 DNA reads TGTGCCACCAGCAGACAGGGGGCAAAAAAGCTCTACAATGAGCAGTTCTTC. Translated: CATSRQGAKKLYNEQFF.

The V gene is TRBV5-4, the J gene TRBJ2-5; perhaps TRBD2 as D (5 bases). Trimming shortened V by 4 bases and J by 2 bases, and 9 bases separated the two germline ends. Germline CDR1 and CDR2: SGHNT and YYREEE (reference sequence). This CDR3 contains 13 residues. The CDR3 sequence: CASSRRPQETQYF. In DNA, the CDR3 is TGTGCCAGCAGCCGGAGGCCTCAAGAGACCCAGTACTTC.

V gene TRBV6-2 or TRBV6-3 combines with J gene TRBJ1-1, with D tentatively TRBD1 (5 bases). Germline assignment: CDR1 MNHEY and CDR2 SVGEGT. This CDR3 contains 15 residues. V was clipped by 2 bases and J by 0 bases, with 10 bases between them. This chain's CDR3 is CASSYHRQMNTEAFF. The CDR3 region has the DNA TGTGCCAGCAGTTACCATCGACAGATGAACACTGAAGCTTTCTTT.

This rearrangement joins TRBV11-3 to TRBJ2-1, with a weak D call TRBD2 (6 bases). V shed 7 bases and J shed 6 bases, with 19 bases lying between them. Germline CDR1 is SGHNT and CDR2 is YENEEA. The CDR3 extends over 15 amino acids. For the CDR3, the DNA is TGTGCCAGCACCTTTGGGGGGTGGATGCTCAATGAGCAGTTCTTC. Amino acids: CASTFGGWMLNEQFF.

The chain recombines TRBV6-2 or TRBV6-3 with TRBJ2-1; D uncertain. There are 13 residues in the CDR3. The germline V gene encodes CDR1 MNHEY and CDR2 SVGEGT. The ends were cut back, 5 bases at V and 7 bases at J, with 12 bases in the middle. The CDR3 sequence is CASSPDEINEQFF. The CDR3 DNA follows: TGTGCCAGCAGTCCGGACGAGATTAATGAGCAGTTCTTC.

The V gene is TRBV15, the J gene TRBJ1-4, with 7 bases matching TRBD1. With V trimmed by 9 bases and J by 5 bases, 6 bases remained unmatched. The CDR3 extends over 13 amino acids. Germline CDR1 reads LNHNV; CDR2 reads YYDKDF (reference sequence). CDR3 sequence reads: CATEQGRNEKLFF. The CDR3 DNA sequence: TGTGCCACGGAACAGGGGAGAAATGAAAAACTGTTTTTT.

The chain has TRBV19 and TRBJ1-1; the D is unclear. Between the trimmed V and J ends, which lost 7 bases and 4 bases, there was a span of 19 bases. Germline CDR1 and CDR2: LNHDA and SQIVND (reference sequence). This CDR3 region has 15 residues. In DNA, the CDR3 is TGTGCCAGTACCCATTCGGGAGGGTCGGGCACTGAAGCTTTCTTT. This translates into CASTHSGGSGTEAFF.

This clone was found once. This chain uses TRBV28 with TRBJ2-7; the D gene is possibly TRBD1 (5 bases). Germline V gives CDR1 MDHEN, CDR2 SYDVKM. CDR3 length: 13 amino acids. Between the trimmed V and J ends, which lost 6 bases and 6 bases, there was a span of 15 bases. The DNA of the CDR3 is TGTGCCAGCAGAGGGGCCCCCCGCGGCGAGCAGTACTTC. Its translation is CASRGAPRGEQYF. Complete variable domain (other parts from reference TRBV28 and TRBJ2-7): DVKVTQSSRYLVKRTGEKVFLECVQDMDHENMFWYRQDPGLGLRLIYFSYDVKMKEKGDIPEGYSVSREKKERFSLILESASTNQTSMYLCASRGAPRGEQYFGPGTRLTVT.

V gene TRBV7-3 combines with J gene TRBJ2-1; D unresolved. The CDR3 sequence is 15 residues long. V was clipped by 5 bases and J by 1 base, with 12 bases between them. Germline V CDR1 and CDR2: SGHTA, FQGTGA. The CDR3: CASSAHKLSYNEQFF. The DNA for the CDR3 is TGTGCCAGCAGCGCCCACAAGCTATCCTACAATGAGCAGTTCTTC.

The chain has TRBV4-3 and TRBJ2-1; D remains unclear. V was pared by 0 bases and J by 10 bases, with 10 bases between. The V gene's germline CDR1 is LGHNA and CDR2 YSLEER. The CDR3 length is 13 residues. The CDR3: CASSQDRANEQFF. CDR3 sequence (DNA): TGCGCCAGCAGCCAAGATAGGGCCAACGAGCAGTTCTTC.

This chain uses TRBV7-9 with TRBJ1-1; the D gene is possibly TRBD1 (5 bases). Germline CDR1 reads SEHNR; CDR2 reads FQNEAQ (reference sequence). Trimming took off 5 bases at V and 5 bases at J, with 21 bases between the two ends. CDR3 length: 16 residues. CDR3 sequence reads: CASSPSGGRAGTEAFF. The CDR3 DNA follows: TGTGCCAGCAGCCCCTCCGGGGGGAGAGCGGGGACTGAAGCTTTCTTT.

The V and J genes are TRBV5-1 and TRBJ1-6, with 7 bases lining up with TRBD1. The germline gives CDR1 SGHRS, CDR2 YFSETQ. The CDR3 runs to 14 residues. J gave up 10 bases and V 4 bases, and 8 bases lay outside the gene matches. The CDR3 sequence: CASSGTESRSPLHF. For the CDR3, the DNA is TGCGCCAGCAGCGGGACAGAGTCGAGGTCACCCCTCCACTTT. Full variable domain (outside the CDR3, taken from reference TRBV5-1 and TRBJ1-6): KAGVTQTPRYLIKTRGQQVTLSCSPISGHRSVSWYQQTPGQGLQFLFEYFSETQRNKGNFPGRFSGRQFSNSRSEMNVSTLELGDSALYLCASSGTESRSPLHFGNGTRLTVT.

The gene calls are TRBV4-1 and TRBJ2-3; D not certain. This CDR3 is 14 amino acids long. CDR1 is MGHRA, CDR2 YSYEKL, per germline. Trimming took off 4 bases at V and 2 bases at J, with 10 bases between the two ends. CDR3 sequence reads: CASSRGATTDTQYF. CDR3 DNA sequence: TGCGCCAGCAGCCGGGGTGCGACCACAGATACGCAGTATTTT.

The CDR3 region has the DNA TGTGCCAGCAGTTTTTTTAGACAGGACACTGAAGCTTTCTTT. Encoded protein: CASSFFRQDTEAFF. This rearrangement joins TRBV7-2 to TRBJ1-1; D perhaps matches TRBD1 (6 bases). CDR3 length equals 14 residues. Germline-derived CDR1 and CDR2 are SGHTA and FQGNSA. V was trimmed by 6 bases and J by 3 bases, leaving 14 bases between them.

The chain uses TRBV14 and TRBJ2-1, with 9 bases that match TRBD2. Trimming removed 5 bases from V and 4 bases from J; junction bases left unmatched: 9. The CDR3 has 16 amino acids. Germline CDR1 reads SGHDN; CDR2 reads FVKESK. This CDR3 reads CASSFRLAETYNEQFF. CDR3 bases: TGTGCCAGCAGCTTCCGACTAGCGGAGACTTACAATGAGCAGTTCTTC.

This clone was picked up a small number of times. The chain links TRBV6-5 to TRBJ2-7; weak D call: TRBD1 (5 bases). Germline values: CDR1 MNHEY, CDR2 SVGAGI. With 6 bases removed from V and 0 bases from J, the gap between germline ends came to 9 bases. This CDR3 has 13 amino acids. The CDR3 DNA reads TGTGCCAGCAGGCGACAGAGCTCCTACGAGCAGTACTTC. Translation gives CASRRQSSYEQYF.

The J gene is TRBJ1-1, the V gene TRBV18; no reliable D call. The germline V gene encodes CDR1 KGHSH and CDR2 LQKENI. This CDR3 has 15 residues. V lost 4 bases and J 0 bases, leaving 12 bases between the germline ends. The CDR3 DNA sequence: TGTGCCAGCTCACGCCCTCGGAGCATGAACACTGAAGCTTTCTTT. The encoded protein is CASSRPRSMNTEAFF.

The chain is built from TRBV7-3 and TRBJ2-3; 8 bases agree with TRBD2. This CDR3 is 14 amino acids long. Trimming took 7 bases from V and 4 from J; bases not matched to a gene: 7. Germline assignment: CDR1 SGHTA and CDR2 FQGTGA. The CDR3 loop reads CASKTSARADTQYF. The DNA for the CDR3 is TGTGCCAGCAAGACTAGCGCCCGAGCAGATACGCAGTATTTT.

The chain employs TRBV27 and TRBJ2-7; 9 bases map to TRBD1. Germline assignment: CDR1 MNHEY and CDR2 SMNVEV (reference sequence). V lost 9 bases to trimming and J lost 3 bases; unmatched junction nucleotides: 9. The CDR3 is made up of 14 amino acids. CDR3 bases: TGTGCCAGTGCGTGGGACAGGGATCTCTACGAGCAGTACTTC. Protein product: CASAWDRDLYEQYF.

This sequence joins TRBV18 and TRBJ2-7; no firm D call. Germline assignment: CDR1 KGHSH and CDR2 LQKENI. V was shortened by 1 base and J by 3 bases, with 13 bases between the two germline ends. The CDR3 has 15 residues. DNA for the CDR3: TGTGCCAGCTCACCACAGGAAGTTCGGGTCTACGAGCAGTACTTC. This encodes CASSPQEVRVYEQYF.

The rearrangement links TRBV11-2 to TRBJ2-2; 8 bases agree with TRBD2. The CDR3 has 17 residues. CDR1 and CDR2 (germline): SGHAT, FQNNGV. J was trimmed by 4 bases and V by 1 base; bases with no gene match: 8. Here the CDR3 reads CASSLAFPREATGELFF. The CDR3 DNA reads as TGTGCCAGCAGCTTAGCGTTTCCGCGGGAGGCCACCGGGGAGCTGTTTTTT. The whole variable domain, filled in from reference TRBV11-2 and TRBJ2-2, reads EAGVAQSPRYKIIEKRQSVAFWCNPISGHATLYWYQQILGQGPKLLIQFQNNGVVDDSQLPKDRFSAERLKGVDSTLKIQPAKLEDSAVYLCASSLAFPREATGELFFGEGSRLTVL.